This TCR beta chain appears in the sequencing data of a study of T cell responses to AZD1222 COVID-19 vaccine. This CDR3 is 14 amino acids long. As concerns this clone: Its antigen remains unidentified.

Findings of the study overall: Spike-specific TCR breadth rose after two AZD1222 doses, and depth rose as well.

Here immunoSEQ multiplex PCR was the method, and the copy in TCRdb shows in-frame clones only, minus some. The table shows some 85,000 clones, with roughly nine tenths occurring only once. The TCR comes from an adult in good health. V is TRBV21-1 and J is TRBJ1-2; no check of the table's D call, TRBD1, against the DNA was made. TRBV21-1 is termed a pseudogene. This material consisted of peripheral blood, taken on day 0 of AZD1222 vaccination. The chain's CDR3 is CASSTDSTNYGYTF. Written as DNA, the CDR3 is TGTGCCAGCAGCACCGACAGTACTAACTATGGCTACACCTTC.